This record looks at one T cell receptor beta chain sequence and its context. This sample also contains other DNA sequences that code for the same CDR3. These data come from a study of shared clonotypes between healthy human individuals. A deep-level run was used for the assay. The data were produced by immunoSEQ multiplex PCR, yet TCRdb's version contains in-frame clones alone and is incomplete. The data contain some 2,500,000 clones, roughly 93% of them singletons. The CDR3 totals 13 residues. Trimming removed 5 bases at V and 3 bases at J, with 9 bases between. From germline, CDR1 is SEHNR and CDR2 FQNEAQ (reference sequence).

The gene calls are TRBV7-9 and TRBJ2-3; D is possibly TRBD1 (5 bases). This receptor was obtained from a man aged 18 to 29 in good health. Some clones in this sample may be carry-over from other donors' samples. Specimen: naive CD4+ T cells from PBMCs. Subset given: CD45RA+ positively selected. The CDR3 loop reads CASSLQGTDTQYF. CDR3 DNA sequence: TGTGCCAGCAGCCTTCAGGGAACAGATACGCAGTATTTT.